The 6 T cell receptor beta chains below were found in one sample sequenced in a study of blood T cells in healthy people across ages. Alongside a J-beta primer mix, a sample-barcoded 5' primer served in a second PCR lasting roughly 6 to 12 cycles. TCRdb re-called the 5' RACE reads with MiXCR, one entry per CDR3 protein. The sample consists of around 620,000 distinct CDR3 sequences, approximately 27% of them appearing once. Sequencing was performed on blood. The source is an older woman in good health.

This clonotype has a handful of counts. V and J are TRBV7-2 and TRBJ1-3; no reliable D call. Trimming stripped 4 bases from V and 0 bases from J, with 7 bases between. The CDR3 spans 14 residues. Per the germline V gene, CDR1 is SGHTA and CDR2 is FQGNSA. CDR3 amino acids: CASSYSRSGNTIYF. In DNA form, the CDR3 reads TGTGCCAGCAGCTACAGCCGCTCTGGAAACACCATATATTTT.

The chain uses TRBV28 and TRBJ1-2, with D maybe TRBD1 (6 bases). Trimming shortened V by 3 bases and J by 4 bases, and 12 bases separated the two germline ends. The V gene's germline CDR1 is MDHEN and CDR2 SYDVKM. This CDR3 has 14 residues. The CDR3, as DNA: TGTGCCAGCAGTTTTATACAGGGTGGCTATGGCTACACCTTC. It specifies CASSFIQGGYGYTF.

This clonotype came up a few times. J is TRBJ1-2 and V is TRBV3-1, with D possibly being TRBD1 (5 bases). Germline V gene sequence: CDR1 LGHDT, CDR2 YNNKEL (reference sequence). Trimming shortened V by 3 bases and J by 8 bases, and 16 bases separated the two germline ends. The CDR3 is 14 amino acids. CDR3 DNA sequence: TGTGCCAGCAGCCAGGGGACCCCACCTATGGGCTACACCTTC. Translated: CASSQGTPPMGYTF.

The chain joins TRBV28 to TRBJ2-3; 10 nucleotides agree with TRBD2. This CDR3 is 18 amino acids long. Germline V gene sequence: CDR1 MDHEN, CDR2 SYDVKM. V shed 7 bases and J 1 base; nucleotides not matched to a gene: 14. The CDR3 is CASIIGGLAKGGTDTQYF. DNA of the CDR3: TGTGCCAGCATCATAGGGGGACTAGCGAAAGGGGGCACAGATACGCAGTATTTT.

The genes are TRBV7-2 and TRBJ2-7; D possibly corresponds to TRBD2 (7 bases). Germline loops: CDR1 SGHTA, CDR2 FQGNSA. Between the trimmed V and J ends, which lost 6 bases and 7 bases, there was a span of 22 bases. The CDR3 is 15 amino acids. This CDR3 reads CASRELPAGAREQYF. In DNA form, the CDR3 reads TGTGCCAGCAGAGAACTCCCGGCGGGGGCGCGAGAGCAGTACTTC.

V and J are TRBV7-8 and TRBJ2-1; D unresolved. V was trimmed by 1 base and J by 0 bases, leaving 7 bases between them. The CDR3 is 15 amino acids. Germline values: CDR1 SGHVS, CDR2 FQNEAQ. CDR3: CASSLVSSSYNEQFF. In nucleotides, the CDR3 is TGTGCCAGCAGCTTAGTTTCGAGCTCCTACAATGAGCAGTTCTTC. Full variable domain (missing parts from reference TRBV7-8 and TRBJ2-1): GAGVSQSPRYKVAKRGQDVALRCDPISGHVSLFWYQQALGQGPEFLTYFQNEAQLDKSGLPSDRFFAERPEGSVSTLKIQRTQQEDSAVYLCASSLVSSSYNEQFFGPGTRLTVL.